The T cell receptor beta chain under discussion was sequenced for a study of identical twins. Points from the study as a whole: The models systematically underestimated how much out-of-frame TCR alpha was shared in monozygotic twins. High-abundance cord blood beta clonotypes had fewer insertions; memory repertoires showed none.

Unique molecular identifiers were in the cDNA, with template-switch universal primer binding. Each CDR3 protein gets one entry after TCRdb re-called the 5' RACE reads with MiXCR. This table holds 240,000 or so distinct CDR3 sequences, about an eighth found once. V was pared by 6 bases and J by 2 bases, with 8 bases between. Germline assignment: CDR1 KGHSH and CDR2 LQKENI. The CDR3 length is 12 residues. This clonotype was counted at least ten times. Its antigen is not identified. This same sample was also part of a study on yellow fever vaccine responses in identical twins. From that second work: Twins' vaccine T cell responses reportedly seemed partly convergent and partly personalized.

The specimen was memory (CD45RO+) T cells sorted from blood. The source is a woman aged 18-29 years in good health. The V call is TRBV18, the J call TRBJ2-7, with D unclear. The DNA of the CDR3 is TGTGCCAGCTCCCTACAGACCTACGAGCAGTACTTC. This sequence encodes CASSLQTYEQYF.